This is a list of T cell receptor beta chains from one sample in a study of vaccination effects on CD4 cells after COVID-19. Profiling relied on immunoSEQ multiplex PCR, and the TCRdb table lists in-frame clones only, not all of them. The sample lists more than 50,000 clones; about three quarters were seen once. Which antigens these TCRs recognize remains unknown. Source: CD4+ T cells from PBMCs cultured without peptide, taken before COVID-19 vaccination. The receptor source for this set is a human donor who received a COVID-19 vaccine. The CDR3 runs from the conserved cysteine through the conserved F or W. A D gene is named only where the DNA matches it firmly. Size is omitted from some rows. Given values are once, few, many or a class for expanded clones.

cdr3_nt cdr3_aa clone_size v_call d_call j_call
TGTGCCAGCAGCTTGGGCTCACAGGGTTTTAACTATGGCTACACCTTC CASSLGSQGFNYGYTF NA TRBV5-6 NA TRBJ1-2
TGTGCCAGCAGCCCCGGCCGGACCTTTAATTCACCCCTCCACTTT CASSPGRTFNSPLHF NA TRBV7-2 NA TRBJ1-6
TGTGCCAGCAGCCTTGACAGGGGCGAAAAACTGTTTTTT CASSLDRGEKLFF NA TRBV7-7 TRBD1 TRBJ1-4
TGTGCCAGCAGCGTCTTTTCACGTACTAGCCAAGAGACCCAGTACTTC CASSVFSRTSQETQYF NA TRBV9 NA TRBJ2-5
TGTGCCAGCAGTTACCGTATGTACCAAGAGACCCAGTACTTC CASSYRMYQETQYF NA TRBV6-2/TRBV6-3 NA TRBJ2-5
TGCGCCAGCAGCTTGTTACGTAGCACAGATACGCAGTATTTT CASSLLRSTDTQYF NA TRBV5-1 NA TRBJ2-3
TGTGCCAGCAGCTTAACAGGTTTCGGGAAAGCAGCTAACTATGGCTACACCTTC CASSLTGFGKAANYGYTF NA TRBV11-2 NA TRBJ1-2
TGTGCCAGCAGCTTCCGGGACAGGGGTGGATCACCCCTCCACTTT CASSFRDRGGSPLHF few TRBV5-6 TRBD1 TRBJ1-6
TGTGCCAGCAGTGATAAGCCACCTACCTATGGCTACACCTTC CASSDKPPTYGYTF NA TRBV2 NA TRBJ1-2
TGTGCCAGCAGTTTCCTCGACAGGGGTCGGGAAAAACTGTTTTTT CASSFLDRGREKLFF once TRBV27 TRBD1 TRBJ1-4
TGTGCCACCAGCCCTAGCGGGACGTCAACCATTCAGTACTTC CATSPSGTSTIQYF NA TRBV24-1 TRBD2 TRBJ2-4
TGTGCCATCAGTGAGTCCGGGAACCTAAGGAAAGATACGCAGTATTTT CAISESGNLRKDTQYF NA TRBV10-3 NA TRBJ2-3
TGTGCCAGCAGAGACAGCCATAACACTGAAGCTTTCTTT CASRDSHNTEAFF NA TRBV6-5 NA TRBJ1-1
TGTGCCAGCAGTGAGGGCCTTCTAAGGACCCATGAGCAGTTCTTC CASSEGLLRTHEQFF NA TRBV2 NA TRBJ2-1
TGTGCCAGCAGGACGACTGACGGGGGGGTACCCGGGGAGCTGTTTTTT CASRTTDGGVPGELFF NA TRBV2 TRBD2 TRBJ2-2
TGTGCCAGTAGTATTGGAATGGTCAACACCGGGGAGCTGTTTTTT CASSIGMVNTGELFF NA TRBV19 NA TRBJ2-2
TGTGCCAGCTCACCAAATCCCTCGGGTAACGGTCAGCCCCAGCATTTT CASSPNPSGNGQPQHF NA TRBV18 NA TRBJ1-5
TGCGCCAGCAGCTTGGACCTCCTAGGCGCGAACACCGGGGAGCTGTTTTTT CASSLDLLGANTGELFF NA TRBV5-1 NA TRBJ2-2
TGTGCCACCAGTGGAGGGGTAGTCCCAGATACGCAGTATTTT CATSGGVVPDTQYF NA TRBV24-1 NA TRBJ2-3
TGTGCCAGCAGCCCAGGGACAGTTGAAGCTTTCTTT CASSPGTVEAFF once TRBV5-6 TRBD1 TRBJ1-1
TGCAGCGAGCAGGGAAGGGGATTTAACACCGGGGAGCTGTTTTTT CSEQGRGFNTGELFF NA TRBV29-1 NA TRBJ2-2
TGTGCCAGCAGCGTCTCCACAGGGGAGGACACTGAAGCTTTCTTT CASSVSTGEDTEAFF NA TRBV9 TRBD1 TRBJ1-1
TGCGCCAGCAGCCAAGGATTTTTCAATGAGCAGTTCTTC CASSQGFFNEQFF NA TRBV4-1 NA TRBJ2-1